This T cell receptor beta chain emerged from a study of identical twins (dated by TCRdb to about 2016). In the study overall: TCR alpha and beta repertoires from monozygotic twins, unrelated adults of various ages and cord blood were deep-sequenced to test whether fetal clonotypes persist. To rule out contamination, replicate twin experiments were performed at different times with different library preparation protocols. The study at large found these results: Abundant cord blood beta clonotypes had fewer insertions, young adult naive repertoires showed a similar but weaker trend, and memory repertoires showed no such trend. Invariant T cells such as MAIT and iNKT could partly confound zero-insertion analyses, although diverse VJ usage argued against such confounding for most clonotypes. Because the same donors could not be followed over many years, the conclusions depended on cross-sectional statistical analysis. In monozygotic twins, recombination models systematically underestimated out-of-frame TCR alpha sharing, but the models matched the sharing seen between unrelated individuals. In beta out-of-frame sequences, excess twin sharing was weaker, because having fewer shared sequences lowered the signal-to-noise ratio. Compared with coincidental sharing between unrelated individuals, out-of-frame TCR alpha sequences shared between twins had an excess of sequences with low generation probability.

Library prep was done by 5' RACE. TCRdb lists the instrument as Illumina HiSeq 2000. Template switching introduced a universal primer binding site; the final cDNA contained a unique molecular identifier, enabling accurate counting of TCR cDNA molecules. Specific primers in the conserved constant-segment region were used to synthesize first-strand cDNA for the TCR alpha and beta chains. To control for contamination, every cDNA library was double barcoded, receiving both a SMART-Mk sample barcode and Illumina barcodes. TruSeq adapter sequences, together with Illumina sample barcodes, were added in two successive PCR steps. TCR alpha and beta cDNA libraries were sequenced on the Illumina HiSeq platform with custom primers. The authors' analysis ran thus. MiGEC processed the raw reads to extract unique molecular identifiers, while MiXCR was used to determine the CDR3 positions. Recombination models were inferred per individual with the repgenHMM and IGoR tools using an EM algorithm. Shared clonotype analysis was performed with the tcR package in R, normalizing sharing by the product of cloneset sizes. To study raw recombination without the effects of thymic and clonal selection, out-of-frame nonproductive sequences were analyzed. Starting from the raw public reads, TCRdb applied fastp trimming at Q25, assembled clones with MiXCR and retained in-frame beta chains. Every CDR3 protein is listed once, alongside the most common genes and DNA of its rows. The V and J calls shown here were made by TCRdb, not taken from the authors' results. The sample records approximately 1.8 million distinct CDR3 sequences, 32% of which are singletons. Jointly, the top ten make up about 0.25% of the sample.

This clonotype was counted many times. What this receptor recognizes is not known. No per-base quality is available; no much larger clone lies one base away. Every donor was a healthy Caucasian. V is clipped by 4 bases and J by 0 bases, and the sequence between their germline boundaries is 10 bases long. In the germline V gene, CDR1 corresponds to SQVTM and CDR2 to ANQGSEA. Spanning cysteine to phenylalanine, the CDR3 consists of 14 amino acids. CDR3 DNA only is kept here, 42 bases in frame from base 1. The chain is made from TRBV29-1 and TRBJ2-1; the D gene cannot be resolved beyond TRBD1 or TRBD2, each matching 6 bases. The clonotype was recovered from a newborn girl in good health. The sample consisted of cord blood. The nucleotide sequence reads TGCAGCGTTGTTCCGGGGGCCTCCTACAATGAGCAGTTCTTC. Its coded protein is CSVVPGASYNEQFF.